A selection of T cell receptor beta chains follows, all from one sample in a study of cytomegalovirus exposure and HLA in healthy donors. Method: immunoSEQ multiplex PCR; TCRdb's copy keeps in-frame clones and lacks some. In the table there are 150,000 to 200,000 clones, roughly 85% of which are singletons. The source material was PBMCs. The receptor source for this set is a man aged 30-40 years in good health and CMV-seronegative. CDR3s include the opening cysteine and the closing phenylalanine or tryptophan. D genes are given only for firm matches. Only part of the rows carry a size: once, few, many, or a class if the clone is expanded.

j_gene | d_gene | abundance | v_gene | CDR3aa | CDR3nt
TRBJ2-7 | TRBD1 | NA | TRBV10-3 | CAIREGQGTSLEQYF | TGTGCCATCAGGGAGGGACAGGGGACTTCTTTAGAGCAGTACTTC
TRBJ2-7 | TRBD1 | NA | TRBV5-1 | CASSLGQTSYEQYF | TGCGCCAGCAGCCTGGGACAGACCTCCTACGAGCAGTACTTC
TRBJ2-1 | NA | NA | TRBV2 | CASRTWAGLNEQFF | TGTGCCAGCAGAACCTGGGCAGGACTCAATGAGCAGTTCTTC
TRBJ1-2 | NA | few | TRBV6-6 | CASSYTATPGRDYTF | TGTGCCAGCAGTTACACCGCAACTCCAGGGAGGGACTACACCTTC
TRBJ2-7 | TRBD2 | NA | TRBV9 | CASSPVTSVYEQYF | TGTGCCAGCAGCCCAGTGACTAGCGTCTACGAGCAGTACTTC
TRBJ2-7 | NA | NA | TRBV30 | CAWSPDGRGYEQYF | TGTGCCTGGAGCCCTGACGGGAGAGGCTACGAGCAGTACTTC
TRBJ2-7 | NA | NA | TRBV28 | CASTVPGVDEQYF | TGTGCCAGCACAGTTCCGGGAGTCGACGAGCAGTACTTC
TRBJ2-3 | NA | NA | TRBV7-2 | CASSFYSGVTDTQYF | TGTGCCAGCAGCTTTTATAGCGGAGTCACAGATACGCAGTATTTT
TRBJ1-2 | TRBD1 | NA | TRBV30 | CAWRIGQGMGGYTF | TGTGCCTGGAGAATTGGACAGGGGATGGGAGGCTACACCTTC
TRBJ2-7 | NA | NA | TRBV2 | CASSEWGGPEQYF | TGTGCCAGCAGTGAGTGGGGGGGGCCCGAGCAGTACTTC
TRBJ2-7 | NA | NA | TRBV19 | CASSIAPGNPYEQYF | TGTGCCAGTAGTATAGCCCCAGGGAACCCCTACGAGCAGTACTTC
TRBJ1-1 | NA | few | TRBV6-5 | CASSSRGGLNTEAFF | TGTGCCAGCAGTTCCCGGGGGGGCCTAAACACTGAAGCTTTCTTT
TRBJ1-1 | NA | few | TRBV5-5 | CASSLEQPSGLNTEAFF | TGTGCCAGCAGCTTGGAACAGCCCTCGGGGTTGAACACTGAAGCTTTCTTT
TRBJ2-3 | TRBD2 | NA | TRBV25-1 | CASSLPERGGGDTQYF | TGTGCCAGCAGTCTACCTGAGCGGGGGGGCGGAGATACGCAGTATTTT
TRBJ1-5 | NA | NA | TRBV5-6 | CASSRRGGGNQPQHF | TGTGCCAGCAGCCGAAGGGGGGGCGGCAATCAGCCCCAGCATTTT
TRBJ2-3 | NA | NA | TRBV4-3 | CASSQDLPGSTDTQYF | TGCGCCAGCAGCCAAGATCTTCCGGGGAGCACAGATACGCAGTATTTT
TRBJ1-5 | NA | NA | TRBV2 | CASSPEGRQPQHF | TGTGCCAGCAGCCCCGAGGGTCGGCAGCCCCAGCATTTT
TRBJ2-6 | NA | NA | TRBV27 | CASSLLISGANVLTF | TGTGCCAGCAGTTTATTAATCTCTGGGGCCAACGTCCTGACTTTC
TRBJ1-1 | NA | NA | TRBV19 | CASSIRGLNTEAFF | TGTGCCAGTAGTATTCGGGGTTTGAACACTGAAGCTTTCTTT
TRBJ1-4 | NA | NA | TRBV4-3 | CASSQDEPGVEKLFF | TGCGCCAGCAGCCAAGATGAGCCAGGGGTCGAAAAACTGTTTTTT
TRBJ2-3 | TRBD1 | few | TRBV12-5 | CASGLSGGYADTQYF | TGTGCTAGTGGTTTATCAGGGGGCTACGCAGATACGCAGTATTTT
TRBJ2-2 | TRBD2 | NA | TRBV7-8 | CASSSGLAGELEELFF | TGTGCCAGCAGCTCCGGACTAGCGGGAGAATTAGAGGAGCTGTTTTTT
TRBJ2-7 | NA | NA | TRBV6-1 | CASSSRQALAYEQYF | TGTGCCAGCAGTTCCAGACAGGCTCTAGCCTACGAGCAGTACTTC
TRBJ1-3 | NA | NA | TRBV30 | CAWSVRHSSGNTIYF | TGTGCCTGGAGTGTACGTCATAGCTCTGGAAACACCATATATTTT
TRBJ1-4 | NA | NA | TRBV11-2 | CASSSPRVATNEKLFF | TGTGCCAGCAGCTCCCCGAGAGTTGCAACTAATGAAAAACTGTTTTTT
TRBJ2-3 | NA | NA | TRBV6-1 | CASLAGFTDTQYF | TGTGCCAGCTTGGCGGGGTTCACAGATACGCAGTATTTT
TRBJ2-1 | TRBD2 | NA | TRBV7-2 | CASSDGGTTLYNEQFF | TGTGCCAGCAGCGACGGGGGGACTACCCTCTACAATGAGCAGTTCTTC
TRBJ2-1 | TRBD2 | NA | TRBV28 | CASSLPLSSGGAIRYNEQFF | TGTGCCAGCAGTCTCCCCCTGTCCAGCGGGGGGGCTATTAGATACAATGAGCAGTTCTTC
TRBJ2-7 | NA | NA | TRBV5-6 | CASSLEGRTYEQYF | TGTGCCAGCAGCTTGGAGGGCAGGACATACGAGCAGTACTTC
TRBJ1-3 | NA | NA | TRBV7-2 | CASSLVSGYGTIYF | TGTGCCAGCAGCTTAGTTTCCGGTTATGGCACCATATATTTT
TRBJ2-2 | NA | NA | TRBV13 | CASSTRGTGELFF | TGTGCCAGCAGCACCCGGGGGACCGGGGAGCTGTTTTTT
TRBJ1-1 | TRBD1 | NA | TRBV9 | CASSVEGGSNTEAFF | TGTGCCAGCAGCGTAGAAGGGGGCTCGAACACTGAAGCTTTCTTT
TRBJ2-7 | TRBD2 | NA | TRBV11-3 | CASSPSGTTYEQYF | TGTGCCAGCAGCCCAAGCGGGACTACCTACGAGCAGTACTTC